The 31 T cell receptor beta chains reported below all come from one sample, sequenced in a study of Ad26.COV2.S vaccination and SARS-CoV-2 variants. The data were produced by immunoSEQ multiplex PCR, yet TCRdb's version contains in-frame clones alone and is incomplete. The data hold a few hundred thousand clones, with 88% observed a single time. Regarding treatment: some 20 received Ad26.COV2.S at low or high dose, single or two shots; a few received placebo; per-sample allocation not given. Samples came from day 63 after the first vaccine or placebo injection. The material was peripheral blood, obtained in a trial of Ad26.COV2.S vaccine versus placebo. The receptors come from a person between 18 and 60 years old who received the Ad26.COV2.S COVID-19 vaccine or a placebo.

The chain couples TRBV4-1 to TRBJ2-7; D might be TRBD1 (5 bases). Germline V gene sequence: CDR1 MGHRA, CDR2 YSYEKL. The CDR3 covers 16 residues. Trimming left V 0 bases short and J 1 base short, with 13 bases between. The CDR3, as DNA: TGCGCCAGCAGCCAAGAGTTTGGGGCAGGATCCTACGAGCAGTACTTC. It specifies CASSQEFGAGSYEQYF.

V and J are TRBV5-1 and TRBJ2-3; D is possibly TRBD1 (5 bases). Germline V gene sequence: CDR1 SGHRS, CDR2 YFSETQ. The CDR3 runs to 15 residues. V was cut by 0 bases and J by 1 base, with 9 bases left in between. CDR3 in amino acids: CASSLGSRGTDTQYF. DNA of the CDR3: TGCGCCAGCAGCTTGGGAAGCAGGGGCACAGATACGCAGTATTTT.

This clone was recorded once. This chain connects TRBV30 to TRBJ1-1; D call uncertain. This CDR3 comprises 12 residues. Per the germline V gene, CDR1 is GTSNPN and CDR2 is SVGIG (reference sequence). V gave up 2 bases and J gave up 6 bases, with 10 bases separating them. The DNA for the CDR3 is TGTGCCTGGAGTACCGGGGTGGCTGAAGCTTTCTTT. Protein sequence: CAWSTGVAEAFF.

This CDR3 is CASSLGPLAGATSGELFF. The CDR3, as DNA: TGTGCCAGCAGCTTAGGACCCTTAGCGGGGGCCACCAGCGGGGAGCTGTTTTTT. The rearrangement uses TRBV7-2 and TRBJ2-2; 9 positions agree with TRBD2. Germline CDR1 reads SGHTA; CDR2 reads FQGNSA. The CDR3 has 18 amino acids. V lost 1 base, J lost 7 bases, and 13 bases stayed unmatched.

In this sample, this clone turned up once. This chain joins TRBV5-4 and TRBJ1-4, with unresolved D. V shed 1 base and J shed 2 bases, with 15 bases lying between them. Germline assignment: CDR1 SGHNT and CDR2 YYREEE (reference sequence). The CDR3 covers 17 residues. The DNA for the CDR3 is TGTGCCAGCAGCTTGTGGGCAGTCTCCGCCACTAATGAAAAACTGTTTTTT. This translates into CASSLWAVSATNEKLFF.

In its sample, this clone was seen a few times. The gene calls are TRBV9 and TRBJ2-3; 8 bases map to TRBD2. This CDR3 contains 16 residues. CDR1 and CDR2 (germline): SGDLS, YYNGEE. Germline trimming cut 5 bases from V and 4 bases from J; bases unmatched to any gene: 12. CDR3 DNA: TGTGCCAGCAGACCATTGAGCGGGGGTGGCGCAGATACGCAGTATTTT. It translates to CASRPLSGGGADTQYF.

The chain couples TRBV9 to TRBJ2-7; D gene ambiguous. The CDR3 has 12 amino acids. The ends were cut back, 3 bases at V and 0 bases at J, with 4 bases in the middle. CDR1 SGDLS and CDR2 YYNGEE come from the germline V gene. The DNA for the CDR3 is TGTGCCAGCAGCGAGCCCTCCTACGAGCAGTACTTC. Protein sequence: CASSEPSYEQYF. The variable domain in full, completed from reference TRBV9 and TRBJ2-7, reads DSGVTQTPKHLITATGQRVTLRCSPRSGDLSVYWYQQSLDQGLQFLIQYYNGEERAKGNILERFSAQQFPDLHSELNLSSLELGDSALYFCASSEPSYEQYFGPGTRLTVT.

J is TRBJ1-2 and V is TRBV11-2; TRBD1 matches 8 bases. Trimming at V came to 5 bases and at J to 2 bases, leaving 7 bases not matched to a gene. This CDR3 comprises 15 residues. Per germline, CDR1 SGHAT and CDR2 FQNNGV. This chain's CDR3 is CASSAGQGANYGYTF. CDR3 nucleotide sequence: TGTGCCAGCAGCGCCGGACAGGGTGCAAACTATGGCTACACCTTC.

This clone showed up just once. In DNA, the CDR3 is TGTGCCAGCAGTTTATCGAGGGTCTCTGAAGCTTTCTTT. It encodes CASSLSRVSEAFF. J is TRBJ1-1 and V is TRBV27; no definite D call. The CDR3 is 13 residues long. CDR1 and CDR2 from the germline V gene are MNHEY and SMNVEV (reference sequence). V was trimmed by 0 bases and J by 6 bases, leaving 8 bases between them.

The CDR3 DNA reads as TGTGCCACCAGTGATTTTCGACTATTGGACTATGGCTACACCTTC. This sequence encodes CATSDFRLLDYGYTF. The V gene is TRBV24-1, the J gene TRBJ1-2, with D unclear. The germline CDR1 and CDR2 sequences are KGHDR and SFDVKD. V was clipped by 1 base and J by 3 bases, with 11 bases between them. This CDR3 region has 15 residues.

This CDR3 is CASSPQGRTGRATNEKLFF. DNA of the CDR3: TGTGCCAGCTCACCCCAAGGACGAACTGGAAGAGCAACTAATGAAAAACTGTTTTTT. The rearrangement joins TRBV18 to TRBJ1-4; no clear D gene. This CDR3 is built from 19 residues. Germline assignment: CDR1 KGHSH and CDR2 LQKENI. The V end was cut by 3 bases, the J end by 0 bases, with 20 bases between.

As DNA, the CDR3 is TGTGCCAGCAGCCGACGGGTCATTCAAGAGACCCAGTACTTC. It translates to CASSRRVIQETQYF. J is TRBJ2-5 and V is TRBV7-8, with D hard to call. The germline V and J ends were trimmed by 5 bases and 2 bases, with 12 bases remaining between them. Germline CDR1 and CDR2: SGHVS and FQNEAQ. This CDR3 comprises 14 residues.

This chain links TRBV7-9 with TRBJ2-3; no clear D. The V end was cut by 4 bases, the J end by 2 bases, with 16 bases between. Germline V CDR1 and CDR2: SEHNR, FQNEAQ (reference sequence). The CDR3 is made up of 16 amino acids. CDR3 sequence (DNA): TGTGCCAGCAGCTCCTACACCGACATAGACACAGATACGCAGTATTTT. Translated: CASSSYTDIDTDTQYF.

This clone was seen a single time. The chain is built from TRBV7-2 and TRBJ2-7; 10 bases map to TRBD2. The germline V gene encodes CDR1 SGHTA and CDR2 FQGNSA. The CDR3 has 15 residues. V was pared by 1 base and J by 3 bases, with 3 bases of the junction left unmatched. CDR3 residues: CASSLGTSGYYEQYF. CDR3 nucleotides: TGTGCCAGCAGCTTAGGGACTAGCGGTTACTACGAGCAGTACTTC.

J is TRBJ2-3 and V is TRBV11-3; TRBD1 matches 8 bases. This CDR3 spans 15 amino acids. With 5 bases clipped from V and 3 bases from J, the junction kept 7 bases outside the gene matches. Germline V gene data show CDR1 as SGHNT and CDR2 as YENEEA. CDR3 DNA: TGTGCCAGCAGCGACCCGGGACAGGCAACAGATACGCAGTATTTT. The encoded protein is CASSDPGQATDTQYF.

For the CDR3, the DNA is TGCGCCAGCAGCCAAGAAAACCAGGGCGTAGGCTACACCTTC. Protein: CASSQENQGVGYTF. The V and J genes are TRBV4-1 and TRBJ1-2, with D maybe TRBD1 (5 bases). The germline CDR1 and CDR2 sequences are MGHRA and YSYEKL. V lost 0 bases and J lost 8, with 13 bases in between. This CDR3 has 14 amino acids.

The gene calls are TRBV4-2 and TRBJ2-1, with 12 bases lining up with TRBD2. The CDR3 has 18 residues. The junction had 7 bases not matched to a gene; V was cut back by 1 base and J by 3 bases. In germline, CDR1 is LGHNA, CDR2 YNFKEQ. CDR3 nucleotide sequence: TGTGCCAGCAGCCAAGGCCCTCTAGCGGGGGGGCACTACAATGAGCAGTTCTTC. Its translation: CASSQGPLAGGHYNEQFF.

V is TRBV7-8 and J is TRBJ2-1; TRBD2 matches at 11 bases. The germline CDR1 and CDR2 sequences are SGHVS and FQNEAQ. This CDR3 spans 16 amino acids. V shed 0 bases and J 4 bases; nucleotides not matched to a gene: 2. CDR3 sequence reads: CASSLAPSGGYNEQFF. CDR3 coding DNA: TGTGCCAGCAGCTTAGCCCCTAGCGGGGGGTACAATGAGCAGTTCTTC. The whole variable domain, remainder taken from reference TRBV7-8 and TRBJ2-1, is GAGVSQSPRYKVAKRGQDVALRCDPISGHVSLFWYQQALGQGPEFLTYFQNEAQLDKSGLPSDRFFAERPEGSVSTLKIQRTQQEDSAVYLCASSLAPSGGYNEQFFGPGTRLTVL.

The rearrangement links TRBV5-1 to TRBJ1-1; D gene uncertain. V lost 1 base and J lost 1, with 14 bases in between. The germline gives CDR1 SGHRS, CDR2 YFSETQ. This CDR3 region has 16 residues. CDR3 amino acids: CASSLPFEGGNTEAFF. The CDR3 DNA sequence: TGCGCCAGCAGCTTGCCGTTTGAGGGCGGGAACACTGAAGCTTTCTTT.

The chain joins TRBV30 to TRBJ1-2, with no clear D. There are 13 residues in the CDR3. Trimming stripped 2 bases from V and 8 bases from J, with 15 bases between. The V gene's germline CDR1 is GTSNPN and CDR2 SVGIG (reference sequence). The CDR3 sequence is CAWSLGPPPGYTF. The CDR3 DNA follows: TGTGCCTGGAGTTTAGGGCCACCTCCCGGCTACACCTTC.

V usage is TRBV30 and J usage is TRBJ1-6, with D possibly TRBD1 on 5 matching bases. The CDR3 contains 14 residues. Trimming cost V 0 bases and J 6 bases, with 9 bases left between them. CDR1 and CDR2 from the germline V gene are GTSNPN and SVGIG (reference sequence). The CDR3 coding sequence is TGTGCCTGGAGTGTAACAGGAATTAATTCACCCCTCCACTTT. Protein: CAWSVTGINSPLHF.

The chain links TRBV7-9 to TRBJ2-5; D gene uncertain. Germline V gene data show CDR1 as SEHNR and CDR2 as FQNEAQ (reference sequence). The CDR3 has 12 amino acids. V was shortened by 5 bases and J by 5 bases, with 9 bases between the two germline ends. CDR3 sequence: CASSRVRETQYF. As DNA, the CDR3 is TGTGCCAGCAGCCGCGTACGGGAGACCCAGTACTTC.

The rearrangement links TRBV6-5 to TRBJ1-1; a weak D match, TRBD1 (5 bases). With 5 bases removed from V and 4 bases from J, the gap between germline ends came to 17 bases. This CDR3 comprises 15 residues. Germline-derived CDR1 and CDR2 are MNHEY and SVGAGI. CDR3 loop: CASSPRRLGGTEAFF. CDR3 bases: TGTGCCAGCAGTCCCCGAAGGCTGGGGGGCACTGAAGCTTTCTTT.

This chain joins TRBV7-9 and TRBJ2-2; the D gene is possibly TRBD2 (5 bases). V was clipped by 3 bases and J by 5 bases, with 7 bases between them. CDR1 SEHNR and CDR2 FQNEAQ come from the germline V gene (reference sequence). This CDR3 has 13 residues. CDR3 in amino acids: CASSFPGTGELFF. The CDR3 nucleotides read TGTGCCAGCAGCTTTCCGGGGACCGGGGAGCTGTTTTTT. The variable domain in full, completed from reference TRBV7-9 and TRBJ2-2, reads DTGVSQNPRHKITKRGQNVTFRCDPISEHNRLYWYRQTLGQGPEFLTYFQNEAQLEKSRLLSDRFSAERPKGSFSTLEIQRTEQGDSAMYLCASSFPGTGELFFGEGSRLTVL.

The V gene is TRBV19, the J gene TRBJ1-2, with 12 bases that match TRBD1. This CDR3 spans 17 amino acids. V lost 10 bases and J lost 8; bases outside the gene matches: 20. The germline gives CDR1 LNHDA, CDR2 SQIVND (reference sequence). CDR3 nucleotides: TGTGCCACTCAGGGGGACAGGGGGCTATTTAAGGTGGACGGCTACACCTTC. Its protein is CATQGDRGLFKVDGYTF.

The V and J genes are TRBV15 and TRBJ2-2; D might be TRBD1 (5 bases). This CDR3 region has 15 residues. Germline V CDR1 and CDR2: LNHNV, YYDKDF (reference sequence). Trimming left V 4 bases short and J 1 base short, with 10 bases between. The CDR3 DNA is TGTGCCACCAGCAAGGACAAGATGAACACCGGGGAGCTGTTTTTT. This sequence encodes CATSKDKMNTGELFF. Full variable domain (rest looked up from reference TRBV15 and TRBJ2-2): DAMVIQNPRYQVTQFGKPVTLSCSQTLNHNVMYWYQQKSSQAPKLLFHYYDKDFNNEADTPDNFQSRRPNTSFCFLDIRSPGLGDTAMYLCATSKDKMNTGELFFGEGSRLTVL.

This clone was observed a handful of times. The gene calls are TRBV5-6 and TRBJ1-6; D gene unclear. In germline, CDR1 is SGHDT, CDR2 YYEEEE. Trimming took off 3 bases at V and 4 bases at J, with 14 bases between the two ends. This CDR3 spans 16 amino acids. CDR3 amino acids: CASSSAPTRYNSPLHF. The CDR3 DNA reads as TGTGCCAGCAGCTCGGCCCCGACAAGATATAATTCACCCCTCCACTTT.

V gene TRBV30 combines with J gene TRBJ1-1, with D perhaps TRBD1 (5 bases). CDR3 length: 13 amino acids. Per germline, CDR1 GTSNPN and CDR2 SVGIG (reference sequence). In nucleotides, the CDR3 is TGTGCAACGTGGGACCCCTACATCTCTGAAGCTTTCTTT. Its translation is CATWDPYISEAFF.

The chain joins TRBV7-2 to TRBJ1-3, with D possibly matching TRBD1 (6 bases). The CDR3 totals 15 residues. Trimming took off 5 bases at V and 1 base at J, with 12 bases between the two ends. Looked up from germline, CDR1 is SGHTA and CDR2 is FQGNSA. The CDR3 is CASSPMTGSGNTIYF. The DNA of the CDR3 is TGTGCCAGCAGCCCAATGACAGGTTCTGGAAACACCATATATTTT. The variable domain in full, with the rest retrieved from reference TRBV7-2 and TRBJ1-3, is GAGVSQSPSNKVTEKGKDVELRCDPISGHTALYWYRQSLGQGLEFLIYFQGNSAPDKSGLPSDRFSAERTGGSVSTLTIQRTQQEDSAVYLCASSPMTGSGNTIYFGEGSWLTVV.

This clone was observed a handful of times. The chain employs TRBV7-2 and TRBJ1-5; no reliable D call. V lost 2 bases, J lost 0 bases, and 5 bases lay in between. The germline V gene encodes CDR1 SGHTA and CDR2 FQGNSA. The CDR3 extends over 14 amino acids. In nucleotides, the CDR3 is TGTGCCAGCAGCTTATCCAGTAGCAATCAGCCCCAGCATTTT. It specifies CASSLSSSNQPQHF.

The genes are TRBV7-8 and TRBJ1-5, with unresolved D. CDR3 size: 14 residues. Germline assignment: CDR1 SGHVS and CDR2 FQNEAQ. V lost 5 bases, J lost 4 bases, and 12 bases lay in between. In nucleotides, the CDR3 is TGTGCCAGCAGCCTTCGAACAGTGAATCAGCCCCAGCATTTT. It codes for CASSLRTVNQPQHF. Full variable domain (remainder filled in from reference TRBV7-8 and TRBJ1-5): GAGVSQSPRYKVAKRGQDVALRCDPISGHVSLFWYQQALGQGPEFLTYFQNEAQLDKSGLPSDRFFAERPEGSVSTLKIQRTQQEDSAVYLCASSLRTVNQPQHFGDGTRLSIL.